This T cell receptor beta chain was found in a study of CD8+ T cells in alopecia areata. Sequencing templates came from extracted RNA that was reverse transcribed into cDNA. Repertoires were generated with immunoSEQ multiplex PCR, while TCRdb's copy carries only in-frame clones and drops some. The table shows approximately 140,000 clones, with 47% occurring only once. The CDR3 is made up of 14 amino acids. The germline gives CDR1 SQVTM, CDR2 ANQGSEA. Deletions cut 4 bases from V and 0 bases from J, with 12 bases between. The TCR sequence derives from a human donor with alopecia areata. V usage is TRBV29-1 and J usage is TRBJ1-2, with D possibly matching TRBD1 (6 bases). Material: CD4+ T cells sorted from blood. The CDR3 spells CSVVAGATNYGYTF. CDR3 in DNA: TGCAGCGTTGTAGCGGGGGCCACTAACTATGGCTACACCTTC.